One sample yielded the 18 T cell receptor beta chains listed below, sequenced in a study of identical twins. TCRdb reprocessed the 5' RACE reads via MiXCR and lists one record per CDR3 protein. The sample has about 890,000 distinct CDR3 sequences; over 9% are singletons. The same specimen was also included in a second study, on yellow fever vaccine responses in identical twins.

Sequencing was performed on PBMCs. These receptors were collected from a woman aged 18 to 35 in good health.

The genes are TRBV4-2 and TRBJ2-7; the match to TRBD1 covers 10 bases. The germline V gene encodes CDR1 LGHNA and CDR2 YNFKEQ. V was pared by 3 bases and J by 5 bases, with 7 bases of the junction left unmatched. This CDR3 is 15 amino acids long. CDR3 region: CASSQTRDRGHEQYF. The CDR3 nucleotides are TGTGCCAGCAGCCAGACCCGGGACAGGGGCCACGAGCAGTACTTC.

The CDR3 loop reads CASSPGTGTREQYF. The CDR3 nucleotides are TGTGCCAGCAGCCCCGGGACAGGGACTAGAGAGCAGTACTTC. This rearrangement joins TRBV6-1 to TRBJ2-7; TRBD1 might be the D (9 bases). This CDR3 is built from 14 residues. Per the germline V gene, CDR1 is MNHNS and CDR2 is SASEGT. V lost 6 bases to trimming and J lost 7 bases, with 19 bases between them.

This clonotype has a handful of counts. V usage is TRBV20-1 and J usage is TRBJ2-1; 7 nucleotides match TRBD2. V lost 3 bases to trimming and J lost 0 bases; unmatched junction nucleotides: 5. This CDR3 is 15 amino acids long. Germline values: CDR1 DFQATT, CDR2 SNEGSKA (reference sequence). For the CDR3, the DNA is TGCAGTGCTAGTCGGGGACTAAACTCCTACAATGAGCAGTTCTTC. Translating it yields CSASRGLNSYNEQFF.

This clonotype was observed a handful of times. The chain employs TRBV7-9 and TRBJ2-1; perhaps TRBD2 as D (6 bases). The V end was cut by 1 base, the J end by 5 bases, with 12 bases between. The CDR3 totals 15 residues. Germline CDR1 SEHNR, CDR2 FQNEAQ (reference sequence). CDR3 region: CASSLVRGLNNEQFF. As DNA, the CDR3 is TGTGCCAGCAGCTTAGTCCGGGGACTCAACAATGAGCAGTTCTTC.

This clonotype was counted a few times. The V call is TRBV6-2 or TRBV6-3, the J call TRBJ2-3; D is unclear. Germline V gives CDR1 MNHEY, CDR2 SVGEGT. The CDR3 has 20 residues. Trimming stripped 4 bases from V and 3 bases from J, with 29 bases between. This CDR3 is CASSSDPWAVPQHNTDTQYF. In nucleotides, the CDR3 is TGTGCCAGCAGTTCGGACCCCTGGGCGGTACCCCAACACAATACAGATACGCAGTATTTT.

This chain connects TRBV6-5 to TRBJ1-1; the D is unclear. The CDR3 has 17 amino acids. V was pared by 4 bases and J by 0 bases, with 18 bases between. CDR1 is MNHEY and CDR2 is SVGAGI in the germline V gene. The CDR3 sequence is CASSSRIPGIMNTEAFF. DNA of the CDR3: TGTGCCAGCAGTTCGCGGATCCCCGGGATCATGAACACTGAAGCTTTCTTT.

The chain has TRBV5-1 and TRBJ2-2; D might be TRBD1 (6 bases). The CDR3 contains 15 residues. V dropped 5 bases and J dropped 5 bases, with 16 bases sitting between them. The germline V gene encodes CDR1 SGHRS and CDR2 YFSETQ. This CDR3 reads CASSLTGIYTGELFF. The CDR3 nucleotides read TGCGCCAGCAGTCTAACAGGGATTTATACCGGGGAGCTGTTTTTT.

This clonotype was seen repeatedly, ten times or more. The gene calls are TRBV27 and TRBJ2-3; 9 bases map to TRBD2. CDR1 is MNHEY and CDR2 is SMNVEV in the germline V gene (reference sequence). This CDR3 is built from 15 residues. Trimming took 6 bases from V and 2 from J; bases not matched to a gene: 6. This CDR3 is CASRAQGLATDTQYF. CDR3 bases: TGTGCCAGCAGAGCCCAGGGACTAGCCACAGATACGCAGTATTTT.

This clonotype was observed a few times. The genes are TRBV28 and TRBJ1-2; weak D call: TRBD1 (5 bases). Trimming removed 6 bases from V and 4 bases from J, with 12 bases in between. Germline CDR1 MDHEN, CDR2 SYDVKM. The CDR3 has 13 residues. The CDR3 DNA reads TGTGCCAGCAGCCCAGGGTACCTCTATGGCTACACCTTC. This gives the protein CASSPGYLYGYTF.

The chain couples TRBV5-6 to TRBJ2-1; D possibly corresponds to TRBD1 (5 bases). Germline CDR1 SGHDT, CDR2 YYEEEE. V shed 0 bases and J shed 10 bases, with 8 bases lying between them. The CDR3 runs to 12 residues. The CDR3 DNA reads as TGTGCCAGCAGCTTGGTGGGGCGGGAGCAGTTCTTC. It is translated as CASSLVGREQFF.

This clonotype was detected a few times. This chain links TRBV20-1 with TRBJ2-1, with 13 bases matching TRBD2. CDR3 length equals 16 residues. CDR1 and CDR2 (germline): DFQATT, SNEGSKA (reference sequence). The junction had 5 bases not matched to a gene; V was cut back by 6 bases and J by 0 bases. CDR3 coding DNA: TGCAGTGCCACTAGCGGGAGGGGCCTCTCCTACAATGAGCAGTTCTTC. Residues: CSATSGRGLSYNEQFF.

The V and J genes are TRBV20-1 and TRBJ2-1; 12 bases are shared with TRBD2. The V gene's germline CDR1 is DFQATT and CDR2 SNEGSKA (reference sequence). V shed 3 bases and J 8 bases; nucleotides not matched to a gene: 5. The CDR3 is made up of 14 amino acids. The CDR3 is CSASGTSGFDEQFF. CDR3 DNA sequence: TGCAGTGCTAGTGGGACTAGCGGGTTCGATGAGCAGTTCTTC.

The chain's CDR3 is CASSLGWRDRANTEAFF. CDR3 coding DNA: TGTGCCAGCAGCTTAGGGTGGAGGGACAGGGCGAACACTGAAGCTTTCTTT. The chain combines TRBV13 with TRBJ1-1, with 9 bases matching TRBD1. The CDR3 contains 17 residues. V dropped 0 bases and J dropped 1; count of bases not matched to a gene: 6. Germline V gene sequence: CDR1 PRHDT, CDR2 FYEKMQ (reference sequence).

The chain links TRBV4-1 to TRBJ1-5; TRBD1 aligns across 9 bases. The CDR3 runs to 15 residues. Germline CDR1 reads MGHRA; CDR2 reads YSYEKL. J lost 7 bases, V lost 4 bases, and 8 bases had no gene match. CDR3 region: CASSRAQGAGQPQHF. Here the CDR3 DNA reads TGCGCCAGCAGCCGCGCACAGGGGGCAGGGCAGCCCCAGCATTTT.

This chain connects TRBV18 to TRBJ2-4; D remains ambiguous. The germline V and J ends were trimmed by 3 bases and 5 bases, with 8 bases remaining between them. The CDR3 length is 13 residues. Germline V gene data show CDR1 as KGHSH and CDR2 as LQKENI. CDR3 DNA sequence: TGTGCCAGCTCACCTAGTCCCCAAAACATTCAGTACTTC. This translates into CASSPSPQNIQYF.

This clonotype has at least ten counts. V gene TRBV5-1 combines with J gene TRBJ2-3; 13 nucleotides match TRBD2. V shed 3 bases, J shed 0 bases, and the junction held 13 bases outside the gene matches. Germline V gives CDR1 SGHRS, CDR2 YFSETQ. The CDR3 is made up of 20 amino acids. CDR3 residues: CASSSPPGLAGSTSTDTQYF. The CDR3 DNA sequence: TGCGCCAGCAGCTCCCCTCCGGGACTAGCGGGGTCAACTAGCACAGATACGCAGTATTTT.

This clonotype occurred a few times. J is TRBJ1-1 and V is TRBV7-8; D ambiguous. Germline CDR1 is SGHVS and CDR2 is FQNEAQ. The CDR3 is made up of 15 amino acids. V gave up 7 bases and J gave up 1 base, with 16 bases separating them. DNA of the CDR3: TGTGCCAGCAACATAATCCCGACACGGAACACTGAAGCTTTCTTT. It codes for CASNIIPTRNTEAFF.

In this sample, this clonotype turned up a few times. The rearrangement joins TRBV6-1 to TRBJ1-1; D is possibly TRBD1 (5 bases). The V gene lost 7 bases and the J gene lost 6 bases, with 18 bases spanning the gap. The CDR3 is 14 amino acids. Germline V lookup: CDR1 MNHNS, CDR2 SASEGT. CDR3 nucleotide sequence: TGTGCCAGCACCCCGGGGGGATCTTCGGCTGAAGCTTTCTTT. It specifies CASTPGGSSAEAFF.